This TCR beta chain was sequenced during a study of T cell responses to AZD1222 COVID-19 vaccine. On this clone itself: The target antigen is unknown.

Germline values: CDR1 SGHDT, CDR2 YYEEEE. The CDR3 contains 14 residues. The junction had 5 bases not matched to a gene; V was cut back by 4 bases and J by 4 bases. Whole-study findings and limits: There were mostly white British donors and more females than males, and clonal diversity was possibly underestimated.

Measured with immunoSEQ multiplex PCR; TCRdb has only the in-frame clones, and not every one. The sample holds 100,000 or so clones, more than 75% seen once. The chain couples TRBV5-6 to TRBJ1-5, with TRBD1 matching 7 bases. Sample: peripheral blood, taken on day 0 of AZD1222 vaccination. The source of this sequence is an adult in good health. CDR3 nucleotides: TGTGCCAGCAGCCAGGGGGGTCAAAATCAGCCCCAGCATTTT. It translates to CASSQGGQNQPQHF.